This TCR beta chain was obtained from a study of tumor-infiltrating lymphocytes in glioblastoma multiforme. Study conclusions and caveats: The TCR and somatic mutation analysis included just one glioblastoma patient. Unequal TCR RNA per T cell might skew measured clone sizes.

A word on this clonotype: Its antigen is not known.

Multiple V-beta primers and a C-beta primer amplified TCRB from RNA. These TCRB libraries lack any described unique molecular identifiers. TCRdb itself ran the multiplex PCR reads through MiXCR, one entry per CDR3 protein. Here the sample spans under 15,000 distinct CDR3 sequences, around three fifths being singletons. Germline V gene lookup returns CDR1 MNHNS and CDR2 SASEGT. With 9 bases clipped from V and 5 bases from J, the junction kept 10 bases outside the gene matches. The CDR3 loop spans 15 amino acids. The TCR comes from a male donor with glioblastoma. Sequencing input: brain tumor tissue. The J gene is TRBJ2-1, the V gene TRBV6-1, with 10 positions matching TRBD2. The CDR3: CASNLAGVGNNEQFF. The CDR3 DNA follows: TGTGCCAGTAACCTAGCGGGAGTAGGGAACAATGAGCAGTTCTTC.